One and the same sample provided the 24 T cell receptor beta chains below, sequenced in a study of neurological immune-mediated disorders. TCRdb re-called the 5' RACE reads with MiXCR, one entry per CDR3 protein. The table lists fewer than 80,000 distinct CDR3 sequences, 4% to 6% of them singletons. Sequencing was carried out using PBMCs. The source of these receptors is a woman in her twenties or thirties with multiple sclerosis.

This clonotype has ten or more counts. J is TRBJ1-1 and V is TRBV9; tentatively, D is TRBD1 (6 bases). In germline, CDR1 is SGDLS, CDR2 YYNGEE. The V end was cut by 0 bases, the J end by 5 bases, with 11 bases between. CDR3 size: 14 residues. CDR3 in amino acids: CASSVGGGRTEAFF. In DNA form, the CDR3 reads TGTGCCAGCAGCGTAGGGGGGGGCAGGACTGAAGCTTTCTTT.

This clonotype was observed at least ten times. The rearrangement links TRBV10-2 to TRBJ2-3, with 11 bases lining up with TRBD2. Germline CDR1 reads WSHSY; CDR2 reads SAAADI. The CDR3 sequence is 16 residues long. J lost 5 bases, V lost 7 bases, and 11 bases had no gene match. CDR3 loop: CASMSRSGGAIDTQYF. CDR3 bases: TGCGCCAGCATGTCCCGTAGCGGGGGGGCCATAGATACGCAGTATTTT.

This clonotype was detected ten times or more. The genes are TRBV18 and TRBJ2-3, with D uncertain. The CDR3 is made up of 13 amino acids. CDR1 and CDR2 from the germline V gene are KGHSH and LQKENI. V was clipped by 5 bases and J by 2 bases, with 8 bases between them. CDR3: CASSNSFTDTQYF. The DNA of the CDR3 is TGTGCCAGCTCAAATTCGTTCACAGATACGCAGTATTTT. The full variable domain, its missing parts supplied by reference TRBV18 and TRBJ2-3, is NAGVMQNPRHLVRRRGQEARLRCSPMKGHSHVYWYRQLPEEGLKFMVYLQKENIIDESGMPKERFSAEFPKEGPSILRIQQVVRGDSAAYFCASSNSFTDTQYFGPGTRLTVL.

This clonotype has only a few counts. One end of the junction does not line up with germline, which may come from a read error. V gene TRBV20-1 combines with J gene TRBJ1-5, with TRBD1 as a possible D gene (5 bases). The CDR3 is made up of 14 amino acids. Germline V gene data show CDR1 as DFQATT and CDR2 as SNEGSKA (reference sequence). CDR3 DNA: TGCAGTGCTAGGGACACCCATAGCAATCAGCCCCAGAATTTT. Translation gives CSARDTHSNQPQNF.

The CDR3 DNA is TGTGCCACCAGCAAGGGTTCCCGACTTCAGCAAGAGACCCAGTACTTC. As protein: CATSKGSRLQQETQYF. J is TRBJ2-5 and V is TRBV15; D uncertain. This CDR3 spans 16 amino acids. CDR1 and CDR2 (germline): LNHNV, YYDKDF (reference sequence). Trimming removed 4 bases from V and 2 bases from J, with 17 bases in between.

The rearrangement joins TRBV20-1 to TRBJ2-3; a weak D match, TRBD2 (6 bases). Germline V gene data show CDR1 as DFQATT and CDR2 as SNEGSKA (reference sequence). The CDR3 is made up of 12 amino acids. Trimming took 1 base from V and 10 from J, leaving 12 bases between them. The DNA for the CDR3 is TGCAGTGCTAGAGGCGGGGTAGTGTCGCAGTATTTT. Protein product: CSARGGVVSQYF.

In its sample, this clonotype was seen many times. This rearrangement joins TRBV4-1 to TRBJ1-2; D unclear. V was clipped by 3 bases and J by 3 bases, with 8 bases between them. This CDR3 contains 13 residues. The V gene's germline CDR1 is MGHRA and CDR2 YSYEKL. In DNA form, the CDR3 reads TGCGCCAGCAGCCAGGAAGTCGACTATGGCTACACCTTC. Residues: CASSQEVDYGYTF.

This clonotype was seen a few times. Germline and junction disagree at one end, which may indicate a read error. This sequence joins TRBV12-3 or TRBV12-4 and TRBJ1-5, with a possible D match to TRBD1 (6 bases). The CDR3 length is 14 residues. The CDR3 here is CASTAGQSPGPQNF. Here the CDR3 DNA reads TGTGCCAGCACCGCCGGACAGTCCCCGGGGCCCCAGAATTTT.

This clonotype has just a few counts. This may be a read error: a much more frequent sequence differs by one nucleotide. The gene calls are TRBV12-3 or TRBV12-4 and TRBJ1-1; 7 bases align to TRBD1. The CDR3 is made up of 10 amino acids. The CDR3 region is CARSLDRPFF. As DNA, the CDR3 is TGTGCCAGAAGTTTGGACAGGCCTTTCTTT.

This chain uses TRBV25-1 with TRBJ1-3, with D uncertain. Deletions cut 2 bases from V and 7 bases from J, with 6 bases between. The CDR3 contains 12 residues. Germline loops: CDR1 MGHDK, CDR2 SYGVNS. CDR3: CASSESINTIYF. The DNA of the CDR3 is TGTGCCAGCAGTGAAAGCATTAACACCATATATTTT. The full variable domain, completed using reference TRBV25-1 and TRBJ1-3, is EADIYQTPRYLVIGTGKKITLECSQTMGHDKMYWYQQDPGMELHLIHYSYGVNSTEKGDLSSESTVSRIRTEHFPLTLESARPSHTSQYLCASSESINTIYFGEGSWLTVV.

In its sample, this clonotype was seen many times. The chain links TRBV7-8 to TRBJ1-5, with a possible D match to TRBD1 (5 bases). The length of the CDR3 is 15 residues. The V and J ends lost 1 base and 2 bases respectively, with 9 bases between them. CDR1 and CDR2 (germline): SGHVS, FQNEAQ. CDR3 sequence (DNA): TGTGCCAGCAGCTTAGGGGGACGGGGCAATCAGCCCCAGCATTTT. This translates into CASSLGGRGNQPQHF.

The sample holds a few counts of this clonotype. The V call is TRBV20-1, the J call TRBJ2-5, with 7 positions matching TRBD2. The germline CDR1 and CDR2 sequences are DFQATT and SNEGSKA (reference sequence). The CDR3 sequence is 15 residues long. V trimming: 3 bases; J trimming: 2 bases; junction bases outside the gene matches: 9. CDR3 sequence: CSARPLGAGQETQYF. DNA of the CDR3: TGCAGTGCTAGGCCCCTTGGAGCGGGGCAAGAGACCCAGTACTTC.

There are many counts of this clonotype. The rearrangement uses TRBV20-1 and TRBJ1-1, with TRBD1 as a possible D gene (6 bases). The CDR3 is 12 residues long. Trimming stripped 6 bases from V and 5 bases from J, with 13 bases between. Germline lookup yields CDR1 DFQATT and CDR2 SNEGSKA (reference sequence). The CDR3 is CSAEGGLTEAFF. CDR3 DNA sequence: TGCAGTGCCGAGGGGGGTCTGACTGAAGCTTTCTTT.

This clonotype was recorded at least ten times. The V and J genes are TRBV5-1 and TRBJ1-1; TRBD1 aligns across 7 bases. CDR1 is SGHRS, CDR2 YFSETQ, per germline. This CDR3 is 16 amino acids long. The trim removed 0 bases at V and 4 bases at J, leaving 9 bases unmatched. The CDR3 here is CASSLEGQGVSTEAFF. CDR3 nucleotides: TGCGCCAGCAGCTTGGAGGGCCAGGGGGTGAGCACTGAAGCTTTCTTT.

There are many counts of this clonotype. The junction and the germline gene differ at one end; a read error may be behind it. V is TRBV4-1 and J is TRBJ1-5; D remains ambiguous. The CDR3 runs to 13 residues. The germline V gene encodes CDR1 MGHRA and CDR2 YSYEKL. The CDR3 sequence is CASSQLDAQPQNF. The CDR3 DNA sequence: TGCGCCAGCAGCCAACTCGATGCCCAGCCCCAGAATTTT.

This clonotype appeared many times. The rearrangement uses TRBV3-1 and TRBJ2-2; 9 bases line up with TRBD1. V gave up 1 base and J gave up 1 base; unmatched junction bases: 7. Germline assignment: CDR1 LGHDT and CDR2 YNNKEL (reference sequence). CDR3 length: 18 amino acids. The CDR3 here is CASSQVGGTGKNTGELFF. CDR3 DNA: TGTGCCAGCAGCCAAGTGGGAGGGACAGGGAAGAACACCGGGGAGCTGTTTTTT.

At least ten counts were recorded for this clonotype. The chain recombines TRBV20-1 with TRBJ2-3; D possibly corresponds to TRBD2 (6 bases). CDR1 DFQATT and CDR2 SNEGSKA come from the germline V gene (reference sequence). This CDR3 is 20 amino acids long. V was shortened by 3 bases and J by 0 bases, with 28 bases between the two germline ends. In DNA form, the CDR3 reads TGCAGTGCTAGTTCCATTAGTGGGGGGACCCGATCTTATAGCACAGATACGCAGTATTTT. Its protein product is CSASSISGGTRSYSTDTQYF.

This clonotype was observed at least ten times. The gene calls are TRBV15 and TRBJ2-7, with 10 bases matching TRBD1. Per the germline V gene, CDR1 is LNHNV and CDR2 is YYDKDF (reference sequence). J lost 4 bases, V lost 3 bases, and 9 bases had no gene match. This CDR3 has 16 residues. The CDR3 nucleotides are TGTGCCACCAGCAGCCCCGGGACAGGGGACAGTTACGAGCAGTACTTC. It encodes CATSSPGTGDSYEQYF.

In this sample, this clonotype turned up many times. The chain has TRBV20-1 and TRBJ2-7; 8 positions agree with TRBD1. J was trimmed by 3 bases and V by 5 bases; bases with no gene match: 6. The germline CDR1 and CDR2 sequences are DFQATT and SNEGSKA (reference sequence). The CDR3 loop spans 13 amino acids. CDR3 amino acids: CSAPGTGLYEQYF. For the CDR3, the DNA is TGCAGTGCTCCCGGGACAGGCCTCTACGAGCAGTACTTC.

This clonotype came up a few times. The chain links TRBV18 to TRBJ2-5; D is undetermined. In germline, CDR1 is KGHSH, CDR2 LQKENI. V lost 0 bases, J lost 2 bases, and 7 bases lay in between. This CDR3 is 14 amino acids long. For the CDR3, the DNA is TGTGCCAGCTCACCACCGGGCAGTCAAGAGACCCAGTACTTC. Residues: CASSPPGSQETQYF.

This clonotype was detected ten times or more. The chain combines TRBV6-2 or TRBV6-3 with TRBJ1-5; 7 positions agree with TRBD1. Germline trimming cut 10 bases from V and 0 bases from J; bases unmatched to any gene: 9. Per germline, CDR1 MNHEY and CDR2 SVGEGT. CDR3 length: 15 amino acids. Written as DNA, the CDR3 is TGTGCCACCCGTAAGGGACAGAATAGCAATCAGCCCCAGCATTTT. It is translated as CATRKGQNSNQPQHF.

This clonotype was observed many times. This sequence joins TRBV20-1 and TRBJ2-2; 10 bases match TRBD1. The germline V gene has CDR1 DFQATT and CDR2 SNEGSKA (reference sequence). With 4 bases clipped from V and 4 bases from J, the junction kept 3 bases outside the gene matches. The CDR3 covers 14 residues. The CDR3 coding sequence is TGCAGTGCTATCCGGGACAGGGGCACCGGGGAGCTGTTTTTT. It specifies CSAIRDRGTGELFF.

This clonotype came up many times. This chain uses TRBV2 with TRBJ2-7; no clear D. Germline V gene data show CDR1 as SNHLY and CDR2 as FYNNEI. CDR3 length: 14 amino acids. Trimming removed 5 bases from V and 10 bases from J, with 21 bases in between. CDR3: CASSRLPDRWEQYF. The CDR3 coding sequence is TGTGCCAGCAGTCGCCTACCTGATCGGTGGGAACAGTACTTC. Full variable domain (outside the CDR3, taken from reference TRBV2 and TRBJ2-7): EPEVTQTPSHQVTQMGQEVILRCVPISNHLYFYWYRQILGQKVEFLVSFYNNEISEKSEIFDDQFSVERPDGSNFTLKIRSTKLEDSAMYFCASSRLPDRWEQYFGPGTRLTVT.

This clonotype was detected ten times or more. The chain recombines TRBV10-3 with TRBJ2-1, with 9 bases fitting TRBD2. The CDR3 extends over 14 amino acids. V shed 8 bases, J shed 4 bases, and the junction held 6 bases outside the gene matches. Germline V lookup: CDR1 ENHRY, CDR2 SYGVKD. Written as DNA, the CDR3 is TGTGCCATCGATAGCGGGGGCCGTTACAATGAGCAGTTCTTC. Its protein is CAIDSGGRYNEQFF.